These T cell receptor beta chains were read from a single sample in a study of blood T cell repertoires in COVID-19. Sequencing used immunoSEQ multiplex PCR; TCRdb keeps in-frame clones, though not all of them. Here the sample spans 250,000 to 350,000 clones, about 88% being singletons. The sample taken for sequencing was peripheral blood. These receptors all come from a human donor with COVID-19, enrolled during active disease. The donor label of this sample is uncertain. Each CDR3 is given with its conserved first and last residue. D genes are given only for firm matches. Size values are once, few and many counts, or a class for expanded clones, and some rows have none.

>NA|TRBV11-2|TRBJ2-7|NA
TGTGCCAGCAGCTCTTCACTAGGCAGATTCTACGAGCAGTACTTC
CASSSSLGRFYEQYF
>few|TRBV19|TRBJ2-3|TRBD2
TGTGCCAGTAGTATAGGACTAGCGCTACTCTTAGGAGATACGCAGTATTTT
CASSIGLALLLGDTQYF
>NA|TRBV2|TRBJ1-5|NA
TGTGCCAGCACCGCCGTGGGAGGAATGGGTAGGCCCCAGCATTTT
CASTAVGGMGRPQHF
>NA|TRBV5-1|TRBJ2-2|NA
TGCGCCAGCAGCTTCGTGAAGGGTGGGAGCACCGGGGAGCTGTTTTTT
CASSFVKGGSTGELFF
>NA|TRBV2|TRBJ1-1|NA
TGTGCCAGCAGTGCTTTAGGGGTTCCCGGAAAAGCTTTCTTT
CASSALGVPGKAFF
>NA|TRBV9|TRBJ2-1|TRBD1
TGTGCCAGCAGCGCCCGGACAGGGATAGGCGATGAGCAGTTCTTC
CASSARTGIGDEQFF
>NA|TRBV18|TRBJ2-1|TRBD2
TGTGCCAGCTCACCGGCGGGGGGCTACAATGAGCAGTTCTTC
CASSPAGGYNEQFF
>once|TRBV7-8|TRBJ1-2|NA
TGTGCCAGCAGCTCCGGGTCCCTCTACACCTTC
CASSSGSLYTF
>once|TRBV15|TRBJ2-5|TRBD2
TGTGCCACCAGCGGTAGCGGGAGTTCCTTCGAGACCCAGTACTTC
CATSGSGSSFETQYF
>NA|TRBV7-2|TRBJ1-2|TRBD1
TGTGCCAGCAGCTCCGGACAGGGCAGTCGGTATGGCTACACCTTC
CASSSGQGSRYGYTF
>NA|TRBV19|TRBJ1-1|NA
TGTGCCAGTAGTAGACAGGCCGACACTGAAGCTTTCTTT
CASSRQADTEAFF
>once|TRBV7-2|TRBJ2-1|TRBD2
TGTGCCAGCAGCCCCGTTGGGACTAGCGGACCCAATGAGCAGTTCTTC
CASSPVGTSGPNEQFF
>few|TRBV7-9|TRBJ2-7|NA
TGTGCCAGCAGCGTGGGGATCCGACAGACCGGCGGCGAGCAGTACTTC
CASSVGIRQTGGEQYF
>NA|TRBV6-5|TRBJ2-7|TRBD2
TGTGCCAGCAGTTTGGCTAGCGGGAGTGCGCAGTACTTC
CASSLASGSAQYF
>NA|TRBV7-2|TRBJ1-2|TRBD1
TGTGCCAGCAGCTTAGCGGGACAGGGCTTCTATGGCTACACCTTC
CASSLAGQGFYGYTF
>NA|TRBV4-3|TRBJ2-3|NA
TGCGCCAGCAGCCAAGACCAAGGACAGCCCACAGATACGCAGTATTTT
CASSQDQGQPTDTQYF
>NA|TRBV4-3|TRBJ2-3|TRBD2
TGCGCCAGCAGCCGCCGGACTAGCGGGAGAACAGATACGCAGTATTTT
CASSRRTSGRTDTQYF
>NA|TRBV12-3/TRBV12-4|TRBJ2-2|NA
TGTGCCAGCAAAGCGGGTTACACCGGGGAGCTGTTTTTT
CASKAGYTGELFF
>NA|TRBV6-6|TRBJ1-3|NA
TGTGCCAGCAGTTATAACAGGGCCAGCTCTGGAAACACCATATATTTT
CASSYNRASSGNTIYF
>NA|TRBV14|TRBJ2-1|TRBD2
TGTGCCAGCAGCCGCCGACTAGCGGGAGGTTTGGAGGCTAATGAGCAGTTCTTC
CASSRRLAGGLEANEQFF
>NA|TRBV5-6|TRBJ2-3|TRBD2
TGTGCCAGCAGCTTTGATGGAGTAGCGGGAATGTCAGATACGCAGTATTTT
CASSFDGVAGMSDTQYF
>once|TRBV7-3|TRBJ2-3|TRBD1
TGTGCCAGCAGCAGCGGGACAGGGGGCGGTACGCAGTATTTT
CASSSGTGGGTQYF
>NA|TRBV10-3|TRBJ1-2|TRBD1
TGTGCCATCAGTGATTCAGGACAGGGCATCTATGGCTACACCTTC
CAISDSGQGIYGYTF
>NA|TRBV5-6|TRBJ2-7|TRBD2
TGTGCCAGCAGCTACACTAGCGGCCCCTACGAGCAGTACTTC
CASSYTSGPYEQYF
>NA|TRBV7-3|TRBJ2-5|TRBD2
TGTGCCAGCAGCCCCACCCGACTAGCAGACGAGACCCAGTACTTC
CASSPTRLADETQYF
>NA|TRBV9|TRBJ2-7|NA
TGTGCCAGCAGCGCCTTGGACGGCCCAGGGAAGCAGTACTTC
CASSALDGPGKQYF
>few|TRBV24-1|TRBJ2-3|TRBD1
TGTGCCACCAGTGGGGGGACAGGGGTTCCCGTGGATACGCAGTATTTT
CATSGGTGVPVDTQYF
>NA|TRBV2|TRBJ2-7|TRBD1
TGTGCCAGCAGTACAGGGGCCGTCTCCTACGAGCAGTACTTC
CASSTGAVSYEQYF
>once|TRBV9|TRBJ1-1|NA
TGTGCCAGCAGCGTTTCCGACACGAACACTGAAGCTTTCTTT
CASSVSDTNTEAFF
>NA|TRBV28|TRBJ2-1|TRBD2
TGTGCCAGCAGTTCCCCTAGGACTAGCGGGAGCGGGGCCTACAATGAGCAGTTCTTC
CASSSPRTSGSGAYNEQFF
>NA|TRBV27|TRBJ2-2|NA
TGTGCCAGCAGTTTGGACTTCTCGAACACCGGGGAGCTGTTTTTT
CASSLDFSNTGELFF
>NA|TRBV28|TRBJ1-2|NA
TGTGCCAGCAGTTTCGGGCGGGACTACACCTTC
CASSFGRDYTF
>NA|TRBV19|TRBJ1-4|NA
TGTGCCAGTAGTCTTACCGTAATCAGGGGAGCTAATGAAAAACTGTTTTTT
CASSLTVIRGANEKLFF
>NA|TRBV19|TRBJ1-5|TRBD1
TGTGCCAGTAGCAGGGGGCGGTTAGATCAGCCCCAGCATTTT
CASSRGRLDQPQHF
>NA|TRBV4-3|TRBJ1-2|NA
TGCGCCAGCAGCCAAGGGGAGGGAGCTAACTATGGCTACACCTTC
CASSQGEGANYGYTF
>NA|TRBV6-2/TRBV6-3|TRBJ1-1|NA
TGTGCCAGCAGTTACACCTATTACACTGAAGCTTTCTTT
CASSYTYYTEAFF
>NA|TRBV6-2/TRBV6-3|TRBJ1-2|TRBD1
TGTGCCAGCAGTTATTTCAGGGGGCTTGGCTACACCTTC
CASSYFRGLGYTF
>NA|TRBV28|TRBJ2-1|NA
TGTGCCAGCAGGGGGGCGTTTGAGCAGTTCTTC
CASRGAFEQFF
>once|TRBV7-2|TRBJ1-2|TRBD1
TGTGCTAGCAGCCTTGGACAGGGGATTTTAAGAAATGGCTACACCTTC
CASSLGQGILRNGYTF
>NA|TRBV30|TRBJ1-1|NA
TGTGCCTGGAGTGTGGGCAGGGAACGAGCTTTCTTT
CAWSVGRERAFF
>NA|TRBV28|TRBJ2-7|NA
TGTGCCACCCGGGTCCGAGGGGGCTACGAGCAGTACTTC
CATRVRGGYEQYF
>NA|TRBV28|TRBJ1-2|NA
TGTGCCAGCAGTACCCACAGGGATGGCTACACCTTC
CASSTHRDGYTF
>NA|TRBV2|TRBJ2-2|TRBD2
TGTGCCAGTTCCGCCTCTAGCGGGAGGCCCGGGGAGCTGTTTTTT
CASSASSGRPGELFF
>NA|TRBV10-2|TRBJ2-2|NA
TGCGCCAGCAAGGAGTCCGGGGAGCTGTTTTTT
CASKESGELFF
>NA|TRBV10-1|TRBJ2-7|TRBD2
TGCGCCAGCAGTTTCAAGCGGGAGGCCCCCTACGAGCAGTACTTC
CASSFKREAPYEQYF
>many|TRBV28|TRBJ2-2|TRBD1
TGTGCCAGCACCATCTGGGGACAGGGATTCAACACCGGGGAGCTGTTTTTT
CASTIWGQGFNTGELFF
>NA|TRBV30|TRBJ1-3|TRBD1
TGTGCCTGGAGTCCAGGGACAGGGAGCTTTGGAAACACCATATATTTT
CAWSPGTGSFGNTIYF
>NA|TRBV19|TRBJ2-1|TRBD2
TGTGCCTCGAAGGGGGCGGGAGGGCCGGAAAATGAGCAGTTCTTC
CASKGAGGPENEQFF
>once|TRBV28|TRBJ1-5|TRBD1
TGTGCCAGCAGACCAAGACCAGGGGGCCGCAATCAGCCCCAGCATTTT
CASRPRPGGRNQPQHF
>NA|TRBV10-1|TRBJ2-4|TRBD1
TGCGCCAGCAGTGATGCGAGGACAGGGGGCGGAAACATTCAGTACTTC
CASSDARTGGGNIQYF
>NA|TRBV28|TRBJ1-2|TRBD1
TGTGCCAGCAGGACAGGGAACTATGGCTACACCTTC
CASRTGNYGYTF
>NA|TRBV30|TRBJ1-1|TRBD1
TGTGCGAAGGACCGGACAGGGAACACTGAAGCTTTCTTT
CAKDRTGNTEAFF
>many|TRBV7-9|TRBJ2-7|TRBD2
TGTGCCAGCACTAGCGGGATTTACGAGCAGTACTTC
CASTSGIYEQYF